The rows below give T cell receptor beta chains drawn from one sample of a study of beta chain features in type 1 diabetes. Produced via immunoSEQ multiplex PCR; TCRdb's table is partial and in-frame only. The top ten clones hold 0.09% to 0.15% of a sample with 600,000 to 700,000 clones, roughly an eighth of them seen once. Sequenced: naive CD4+ T cells from blood. These receptor sequences come from a man under 40 with type 1 diabetes. The conserved cysteine and the conserved F or W are not part of the CDR3 here. The order of the fields is CDR3 protein, V gene, J gene.

ASSQAGAGGYT,TRBV4-3,TRBJ1-2
AIKRGAIEKLF,TRBV10-3,TRBJ1-4
ASSKSGTGVQETQY,TRBV27,TRBJ2-5
AARGSGGAADTQY,TRBV6-5,TRBJ2-3
ASSPRNGGETQY,TRBV7-6,TRBJ2-5
SVEGGWDTGELF,TRBV29-1,TRBJ2-2
ASSQDVAARYGYT,TRBV4-3,TRBJ1-2
ASSPGEWGYGYT,TRBV7-9,TRBJ1-2
ASSVAGRNTEAF,TRBV2,TRBJ1-1
ASSSPGIGPDYGYT,TRBV7-9,TRBJ1-2
ASGTSGSTDTQY,TRBV5-1,TRBJ2-3
ASSPPGQELIAKNIQY,TRBV19,TRBJ2-4
ASSGLGQVYEQY,TRBV19,TRBJ2-7
ASSPSGWETHNEQF,TRBV4-3,TRBJ2-1
ASSFTGQGSQPQH,TRBV11-2,TRBJ1-5
ASSPQGRNTEAF,TRBV5-6,TRBJ1-1
ASSPKQGPNEKLF,TRBV4-2,TRBJ1-4
ASSPPLGGAGQF,TRBV11-2,TRBJ2-1
ASSVGAPDTQY,TRBV9,TRBJ2-3
ASSLAHGEAF,TRBV7-9,TRBJ1-1
SVEDVRIGGYT,TRBV29-1,TRBJ1-2
ASSSGSSPRN,TRBV7-2,TRBJ2-7
ASSPIPGGMTSGNTIY,TRBV9,TRBJ1-3
ASRSDRNNEQF,TRBV2,TRBJ2-1
ASMSPANSDTQY,TRBV5-1,TRBJ2-3
ASSFPLGEQY,TRBV13,TRBJ2-7
ASRRGQSLENEKLF,TRBV27,TRBJ1-4
ASSSGTTKETQY,TRBV13,TRBJ2-5
ASSPTGTATDTQY,TRBV18,TRBJ2-3
ASSLGQDEAF,TRBV5-6,TRBJ1-1
ASSWTGDQPQH,TRBV2,TRBJ1-5
ASSTRRAGGRNEQF,TRBV7-8,TRBJ2-1
ASSYSRGPSYEQY,TRBV6-5,TRBJ2-7
ASSLGGSGYT,TRBV11-2,TRBJ1-2
ASSLVRGQPQH,TRBV11-2,TRBJ1-5
ASSSITGGDGYT,TRBV7-9,TRBJ1-2
ASSSWRDTQY,TRBV28,TRBJ2-3
SVGLTAYNEQF,TRBV29-1,TRBJ2-1
SAPGWGQVHEQF,TRBV29-1,TRBJ2-1
ASSVTMSTDTQY,TRBV9,TRBJ2-3
ASSRFVGGESYEQY,TRBV5-4,TRBJ2-7
ASSYQDSYEQY,TRBV27,TRBJ2-7
ATSFATNEKLF,TRBV15,TRBJ1-4
ASSHNRGNEQF,TRBV6-5,TRBJ2-1
AWSVRVANEQF,TRBV30,TRBJ2-1
ASSLGVGGEKLF,TRBV7-2,TRBJ1-4
ASSRTGTGNQPQH,TRBV7-2,TRBJ1-5
ASSPTDTQY,TRBV7-2,TRBJ2-3
ASSLDGLSYEQY,TRBV7-2,TRBJ2-7
ASRTDSKNIQY,TRBV21-1,TRBJ2-4
ASRKTGGASYEQY,TRBV6-5,TRBJ2-7
SARFAPQQY,TRBV20-1,TRBJ2-7
ASSQDRGNTEAF,TRBV14,TRBJ1-1